One sample yielded the 29 T cell receptor beta chains listed below, sequenced in a study of shared clonotypes between healthy human individuals. Sequencing used immunoSEQ multiplex PCR; TCRdb keeps in-frame clones, though not all of them. Of some 900,000 clones in the sample, approximately 80% were seen once. Sequenced: memory CD4+ T cells sorted from blood. The subset: CD45RA-negative fraction. Source of these receptors: a man younger than 35 in good health.

This sequence joins TRBV2 and TRBJ2-7; D is possibly TRBD1 (6 bases). Deletions cut 7 bases from V and 0 bases from J, with 13 bases between. Germline CDR1 and CDR2: SNHLY and FYNNEI. The CDR3 is made up of 14 amino acids. DNA for the CDR3: TGTGCCAGCAAAGGACAGCGTAGCTCCTACGAGCAGTACTTC. This gives the protein CASKGQRSSYEQYF.

A single count supports this clone. The rearrangement links TRBV10-3 to TRBJ1-1; D is uncertain. V shed 7 bases and J shed 5 bases, with 11 bases lying between them. CDR1 ENHRY and CDR2 SYGVKD come from the germline V gene. The CDR3 consists of 12 residues. The CDR3 loop is CAITAGGTEAFF. For the CDR3, the DNA is TGTGCCATCACCGCCGGAGGGACTGAAGCTTTCTTT.

Note on this clone: Possible read error: a much larger clone is one base away. Other DNA sequences in the same sample also yield this CDR3. The chain employs TRBV30 and TRBJ1-5; D might be TRBD1 (5 bases). Germline V gene data show CDR1 as GTSNPN and CDR2 as SVGIG (reference sequence). The CDR3 is 14 amino acids. With 0 bases removed from V and 6 bases from J, the gap between germline ends came to 12 bases. Written as DNA, the CDR3 is TGTGCCTGGAGTGTCTCGGATAGGGGTCAGCCCCAGCATTTT. Translation gives CAWSVSDRGQPQHF.

As concerns this clone: A much larger clone is a single base away; this may be a read error. The chain couples TRBV30 to TRBJ1-6, with no clear D. CDR1 GTSNPN and CDR2 SVGIG come from the germline V gene (reference sequence). This CDR3 has 16 amino acids. The CDR3 sequence is CARSRDNHLVGSPLHF. The CDR3 DNA is TGTGCCCGGAGTCGAGACAACCACCTCGTAGGATCACCCCTCCACTTT.

For the CDR3, the DNA is TGTGCCAGCAGCATAGACAGGGGCGGGGAGCAGTACTTC. Its translation: CASSIDRGGEQYF. The V call is TRBV7-2, the J call TRBJ2-7; 8 bases are shared with TRBD1. Losses at the gene ends were 5 bases for V and 7 bases for J; bases not matched to a gene: 7. The CDR3 has 13 amino acids. Per germline, CDR1 SGHTA and CDR2 FQGNSA.

This chain joins TRBV5-1 and TRBJ1-1; no clear D gene. Germline values: CDR1 SGHRS, CDR2 YFSETQ. The CDR3 extends over 13 amino acids. Trimming removed 2 bases at V and 5 bases at J, with 10 bases between. CDR3 sequence reads: CASSLSRKTEAFF. CDR3 nucleotide sequence: TGCGCCAGCAGCTTATCCAGGAAGACTGAAGCTTTCTTT.

The V gene is TRBV5-1, the J gene TRBJ1-1; D ambiguous. In germline, CDR1 is SGHRS, CDR2 YFSETQ. V was shortened by 5 bases and J by 1 base, with 6 bases between the two germline ends. CDR3 length: 12 residues. The CDR3 here is CASRYGNTEAFF. Written as DNA, the CDR3 is TGCGCCAGCAGGTACGGGAACACTGAAGCTTTCTTT.

On this clone itself: Other DNA sequences of this sample code for an identical CDR3. V gene TRBV5-1 combines with J gene TRBJ2-1, with a weak D call TRBD1 (6 bases). This CDR3 is built from 14 residues. The germline CDR1 and CDR2 sequences are SGHRS and YFSETQ. Trimming removed 2 bases at V and 1 base at J, with 7 bases between. In DNA form, the CDR3 reads TGCGCCAGCAGCTTAGGGGGTTCCTACAATGAGCAGTTCTTC. As protein: CASSLGGSYNEQFF. Full variable domain (rest looked up from reference TRBV5-1 and TRBJ2-1): KAGVTQTPRYLIKTRGQQVTLSCSPISGHRSVSWYQQTPGQGLQFLFEYFSETQRNKGNFPGRFSGRQFSNSRSEMNVSTLELGDSALYLCASSLGGSYNEQFFGPGTRLTVL.

The chain links TRBV6-6 to TRBJ2-7; D not certain. Germline V gene sequence: CDR1 MNHNY, CDR2 SVGAGI (reference sequence). V was pared by 4 bases and J by 4 bases, with 5 bases between. The CDR3 has 11 amino acids. CDR3 DNA sequence: TGTGCCAGCAGTTTGGAGTACGAGCAGTACTTC. Its protein is CASSLEYEQYF.

The chain recombines TRBV5-4 with TRBJ2-3, with D tentatively TRBD1 (5 bases). CDR3 length equals 12 residues. The ends were cut back, 4 bases at V and 6 bases at J, with 9 bases in the middle. Looked up from germline, CDR1 is SGHNT and CDR2 is YYREEE (reference sequence). CDR3 sequence reads: CASSRPGDTQYF. CDR3 nucleotides: TGTGCCAGCAGCAGACCAGGGGATACGCAGTATTTT.

The CDR3 here is CASSLDRVSEKLFF. The CDR3 region has the DNA TGTGCCAGCAGCTTAGACAGGGTTAGTGAAAAACTGTTTTTT. This chain joins TRBV5-4 and TRBJ1-4; 7 bases are a match to TRBD1. V shed 2 bases, J shed 7 bases, and the junction held 5 bases outside the gene matches. Germline V gene lookup returns CDR1 SGHNT and CDR2 YYREEE (reference sequence). CDR3 size: 14 residues.

In this sample, this clone turned up a few times. The V call is TRBV2, the J call TRBJ1-1; D not certain. Germline V gene data show CDR1 as SNHLY and CDR2 as FYNNEI. V gave up 6 bases and J gave up 3 bases, with 11 bases separating them. CDR3 length equals 13 residues. CDR3 DNA: TGTGCCAGCAGGTTGGGCAAGTACACTGAAGCTTTCTTT. The encoded protein is CASRLGKYTEAFF.

This clone was detected only a few times. This chain links TRBV27 with TRBJ1-6; TRBD1 aligns across 7 bases. Germline values: CDR1 MNHEY, CDR2 SMNVEV (reference sequence). The CDR3 has 14 amino acids. V gave up 4 bases and J gave up 7 bases; unmatched junction bases: 4. Here the CDR3 DNA reads TGTGCCAGCAGTTCCGGGACAGCAAATTCACCCCTCCACTTT. Encoded protein: CASSSGTANSPLHF.

J is TRBJ2-4 and V is TRBV5-1; D might be TRBD1 (6 bases). This CDR3 comprises 15 residues. Deletions cut 4 bases from V and 0 bases from J, with 11 bases between. Germline loops: CDR1 SGHRS, CDR2 YFSETQ. The CDR3 bases are TGCGCCAGCAGCCCAGGACAGTTAGCCAAAAACATTCAGTACTTC. Translated: CASSPGQLAKNIQYF.

The genes are TRBV7-8 and TRBJ1-5; the D is unclear. The germline V gene has CDR1 SGHVS and CDR2 FQNEAQ. This CDR3 is 17 amino acids long. V lost 5 bases, J lost 3 bases, and 20 bases lay in between. CDR3 in DNA: TGTGCCAGCAGCCCCCTTGATCACCTCAGAAACAATCAGCCCCAGCATTTT. Translation: CASSPLDHLRNNQPQHF.

The chain links TRBV2 to TRBJ1-6, with 8 bases that match TRBD1. The trim removed 1 base at V and 6 bases at J, leaving 5 bases unmatched. This CDR3 spans 16 amino acids. Germline CDR1 and CDR2: SNHLY and FYNNEI. The CDR3 is CASSEGQGPSNSPLHF. The CDR3 DNA reads TGTGCCAGCAGTGAAGGACAGGGGCCCTCTAATTCACCCCTCCACTTT.

The genes are TRBV10-3 and TRBJ2-3; tentatively, D is TRBD1 (5 bases). V lost 2 bases, J lost 3 bases, and 12 bases lay in between. The germline V gene has CDR1 ENHRY and CDR2 SYGVKD. CDR3 size: 15 residues. CDR3 sequence reads: CAISEGRVRTDTQYF. CDR3 coding DNA: TGTGCCATCAGTGAGGGCAGGGTAAGGACAGATACGCAGTATTTT.

The V call is TRBV5-1, the J call TRBJ1-2; the D gene is possibly TRBD1 (6 bases). CDR3 length: 14 residues. The V end was cut by 5 bases, the J end by 2 bases, with 13 bases between. Germline-derived CDR1 and CDR2 are SGHRS and YFSETQ. The CDR3, as DNA: TGCGCCAGCAGTGACGGGGGGCTGAACTATGGCTACACCTTC. Protein product: CASSDGGLNYGYTF.

V gene TRBV30 combines with J gene TRBJ1-1, with D possibly being TRBD1 (6 bases). There are 13 residues in the CDR3. Per the germline V gene, CDR1 is GTSNPN and CDR2 is SVGIG (reference sequence). V lost 5 bases to trimming and J lost 5 bases, with 15 bases between them. CDR3 nucleotide sequence: TGTGCCTGGGGTAGACAGGCAGGGACTGAAGCTTTCTTT. It encodes CAWGRQAGTEAFF.

This clone was detected only a few times. The sample has other DNA sequences that encode this CDR3 too. The chain carries TRBV18 and TRBJ1-1; D remains unclear. The germline V and J ends were trimmed by 6 bases and 3 bases, with 11 bases remaining between them. The length of the CDR3 is 13 residues. Germline CDR1 KGHSH, CDR2 LQKENI. CDR3 sequence reads: CASSQGRDTEAFF. CDR3 nucleotides: TGTGCCAGCTCGCAAGGGCGGGACACTGAAGCTTTCTTT.

This clone has a single count. The chain carries TRBV19 and TRBJ1-3; 7 bases are shared with TRBD1. The CDR3 covers 13 residues. The trim removed 6 bases at V and 7 bases at J, leaving 6 bases unmatched. Germline loops: CDR1 LNHDA, CDR2 SQIVND (reference sequence). CDR3 nucleotides: TGTGCCAGTAGCTTCGGACAGGCCAACACCATATATTTT. Its protein is CASSFGQANTIYF.

A single count supports this clone. The V and J genes are TRBV9 and TRBJ2-5, with 7 positions matching TRBD2. Losses at the gene ends were 5 bases for V and 1 base for J; bases not matched to a gene: 11. Germline-derived CDR1 and CDR2 are SGDLS and YYNGEE. This CDR3 has 16 amino acids. For the CDR3, the DNA is TGTGCCAGCAGTGACGTTGCGGGAGAACGCCAAGAGACCCAGTACTTC. Its protein product is CASSDVAGERQETQYF.

This clone was observed a single time. V and J are TRBV6-1 and TRBJ2-7; D gene ambiguous. The germline V gene encodes CDR1 MNHNS and CDR2 SASEGT. The ends were cut back, 3 bases at V and 1 base at J, with 7 bases in the middle. CDR3 length: 13 residues. This CDR3 reads CASSDSASYEQYF. CDR3 nucleotide sequence: TGTGCCAGCAGTGATTCCGCTTCCTACGAGCAGTACTTC.

V and J are TRBV9 and TRBJ1-1; D is perhaps TRBD1 (5 bases). Trimming shortened V by 4 bases and J by 0 bases, and 16 bases separated the two germline ends. CDR1 is SGDLS, CDR2 YYNGEE, per germline. This CDR3 contains 16 residues. The CDR3 is CASSPGGGAMNTEAFF. The CDR3 nucleotides read TGTGCCAGCAGCCCCGGGGGAGGCGCCATGAACACTGAAGCTTTCTTT.

V is TRBV9 and J is TRBJ2-2, with a weak D call TRBD2 (5 bases). V gave up 3 bases and J gave up 0 bases, with 9 bases separating them. Germline V gene sequence: CDR1 SGDLS, CDR2 YYNGEE. This CDR3 contains 15 residues. CDR3 sequence: CASSGGLANTGELFF. CDR3 coding DNA: TGTGCCAGCAGCGGAGGGCTAGCGAACACCGGGGAGCTGTTTTTT.

This chain connects TRBV6-1 to TRBJ1-2; the D is unclear. Germline assignment: CDR1 MNHNS and CDR2 SASEGT. Trimming took 6 bases from V and 7 from J, leaving 18 bases between them. The CDR3 runs to 14 residues. The chain's CDR3 is CASSPSPGLRGYTF. The CDR3 nucleotides read TGTGCCAGCAGCCCGAGTCCAGGCCTTCGTGGCTACACCTTC.

The chain has TRBV5-1 and TRBJ2-3, with D perhaps being TRBD1 or TRBD2 (5 bases each). V dropped 3 bases and J dropped 0 bases, with 8 bases sitting between them. Germline CDR1 and CDR2: SGHRS and YFSETQ. The CDR3 extends over 14 amino acids. The CDR3 sequence: CASSWDDSTDTQYF. CDR3 bases: TGCGCCAGCAGCTGGGACGATAGCACAGATACGCAGTATTTT.

The rearrangement joins TRBV29-1 to TRBJ2-7; possibly TRBD1 or TRBD2 for D (5 bases each). This CDR3 spans 13 amino acids. Germline CDR1 is SQVTM and CDR2 is ANQGSEA. Trimming left V 8 bases short and J 0 bases short, with 14 bases between. As DNA, the CDR3 is TGCAGCACCCGGGACGTGAGCTCCTACGAGCAGTACTTC. Residues: CSTRDVSSYEQYF.

The chain links TRBV7-2 to TRBJ2-1, with D tentatively TRBD2 (6 bases). The germline V gene has CDR1 SGHTA and CDR2 FQGNSA. V was cut by 3 bases and J by 8 bases, with 17 bases left in between. The CDR3 is 15 residues long. The chain's CDR3 is CASSLGGRTTHEQFF. CDR3 nucleotide sequence: TGTGCCAGCAGCTTGGGGGGAAGAACGACACATGAGCAGTTCTTC.